This T cell receptor beta chain originates from a study of cytomegalovirus exposure and HLA in healthy donors. The study, taken as a whole, reports: DRB1 showed the most TCR associations and HLA-C the fewest in a later analysis, as rates varied by HLA locus.

Details on this clone: The antigen is unknown.

V lost 3 bases, J lost 4 bases, and 10 bases lay in between. The CDR3 runs 14 residues. Per the germline V gene, CDR1 is MGHRA and CDR2 is YSYEKL. Both 60 Vbeta primers and 13 Jbeta primers went into the PCR. The protocol was immunoSEQ multiplex PCR, while the TCRdb copy is restricted to in-frame clones and leaves out a portion. The sample comprises under 250,000 clones, over 75% of which are singletons, and under 0.6% rests with the top ten. The sequence was obtained from a boy between 10 and 17 years old in good health and CMV-seronegative. Sample: PBMCs. V gene TRBV4-1 combines with J gene TRBJ1-5; maybe TRBD1 (5 bases). CDR3 in DNA: TGCGCCAGCAGCCAGGGGGGAATTAATCAGCCCCAGCATTTT. Translating it yields CASSQGGINQPQHF.